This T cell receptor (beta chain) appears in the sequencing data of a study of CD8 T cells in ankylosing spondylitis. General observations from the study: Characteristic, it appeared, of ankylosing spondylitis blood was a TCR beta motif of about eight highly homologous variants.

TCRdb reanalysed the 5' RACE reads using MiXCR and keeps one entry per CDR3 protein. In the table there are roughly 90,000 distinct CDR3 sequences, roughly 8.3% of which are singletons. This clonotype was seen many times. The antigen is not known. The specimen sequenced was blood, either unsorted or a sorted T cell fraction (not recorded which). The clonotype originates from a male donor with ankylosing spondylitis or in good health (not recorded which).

The CDR3 sequence is CASSQVRGDYEQYF. The DNA for the CDR3 is TGCGCCAGCAGCCAAGTTAGGGGAGACTACGAGCAGTACTTC. V and J are TRBV4-3 and TRBJ2-7; the D call may be TRBD1 or TRBD2 (5 bases each). The V end was cut by 1 base, the J end by 3 bases, with 10 bases between. CDR1 and CDR2 (germline): LGHNA, YSLEER. The CDR3 consists of 14 residues.